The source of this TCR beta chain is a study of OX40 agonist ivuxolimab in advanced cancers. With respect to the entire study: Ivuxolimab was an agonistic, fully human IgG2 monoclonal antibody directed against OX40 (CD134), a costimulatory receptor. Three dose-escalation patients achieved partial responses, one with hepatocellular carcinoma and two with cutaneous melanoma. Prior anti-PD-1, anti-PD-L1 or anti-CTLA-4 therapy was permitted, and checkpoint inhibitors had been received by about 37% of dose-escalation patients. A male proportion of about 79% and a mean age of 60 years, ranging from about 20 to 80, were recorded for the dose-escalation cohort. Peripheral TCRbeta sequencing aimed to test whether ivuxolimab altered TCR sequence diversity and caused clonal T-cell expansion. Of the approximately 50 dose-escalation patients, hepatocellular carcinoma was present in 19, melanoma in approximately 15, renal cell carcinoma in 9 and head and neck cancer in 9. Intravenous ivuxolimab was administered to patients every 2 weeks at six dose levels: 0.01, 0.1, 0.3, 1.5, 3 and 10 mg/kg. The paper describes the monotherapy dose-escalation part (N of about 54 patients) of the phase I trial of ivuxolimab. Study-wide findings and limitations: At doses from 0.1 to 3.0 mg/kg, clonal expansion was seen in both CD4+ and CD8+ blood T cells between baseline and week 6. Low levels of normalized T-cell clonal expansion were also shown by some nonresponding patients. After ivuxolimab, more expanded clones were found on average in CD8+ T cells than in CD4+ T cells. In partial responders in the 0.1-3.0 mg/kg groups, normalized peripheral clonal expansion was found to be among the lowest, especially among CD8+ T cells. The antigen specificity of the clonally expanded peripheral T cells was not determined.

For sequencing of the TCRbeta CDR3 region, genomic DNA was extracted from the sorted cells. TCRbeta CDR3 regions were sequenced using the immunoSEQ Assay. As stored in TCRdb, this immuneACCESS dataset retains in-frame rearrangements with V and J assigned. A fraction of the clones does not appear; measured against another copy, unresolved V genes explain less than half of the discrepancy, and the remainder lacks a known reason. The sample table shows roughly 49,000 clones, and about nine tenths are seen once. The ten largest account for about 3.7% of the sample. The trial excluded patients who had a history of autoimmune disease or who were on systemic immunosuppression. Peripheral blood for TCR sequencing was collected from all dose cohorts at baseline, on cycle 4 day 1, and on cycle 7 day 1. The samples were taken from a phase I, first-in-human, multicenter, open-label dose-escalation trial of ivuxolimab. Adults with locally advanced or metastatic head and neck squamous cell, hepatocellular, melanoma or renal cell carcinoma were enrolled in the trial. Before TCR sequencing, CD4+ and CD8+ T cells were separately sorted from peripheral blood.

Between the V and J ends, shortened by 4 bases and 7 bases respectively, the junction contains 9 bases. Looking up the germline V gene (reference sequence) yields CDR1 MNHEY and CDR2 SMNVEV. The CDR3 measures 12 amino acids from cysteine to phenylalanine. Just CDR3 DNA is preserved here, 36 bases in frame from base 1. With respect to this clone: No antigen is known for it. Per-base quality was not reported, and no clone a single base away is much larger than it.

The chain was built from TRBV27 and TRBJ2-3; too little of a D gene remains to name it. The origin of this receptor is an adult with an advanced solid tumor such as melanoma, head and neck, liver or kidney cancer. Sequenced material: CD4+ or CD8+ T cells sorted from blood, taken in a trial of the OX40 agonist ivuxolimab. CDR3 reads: CASSSLMNTQYF. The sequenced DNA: TGTGCCAGCAGTTCCCTTATGAATACGCAGTATTTT.